What follows is one TCR beta chain and its context. This entry belongs to a study of T cells after yellow fever vaccination. V dropped 6 bases and J dropped 3 bases, with 15 bases sitting between them. Germline V CDR1 and CDR2: KGHSH, LQKENI. This CDR3 has 15 amino acids. TCRdb analysed the 5' RACE reads with MiXCR anew, one entry per CDR3 protein. The sample shows fewer than 350,000 distinct CDR3 sequences, 3% to 4.5% of them seen only once. The clonotype originates from a man aged 18 to 29 who received the YFV17D yellow fever vaccine. The chain uses TRBV18 and TRBJ2-1, with TRBD2 as a possible D gene (6 bases). The sequencing here drew on PBMCs, taken on the day of the yellow fever booster vaccination. The CDR3 sequence: CASSIAVSGYNEQFF. The DNA of the CDR3 is TGTGCCAGCTCTATAGCGGTGTCAGGCTACAATGAGCAGTTCTTC.